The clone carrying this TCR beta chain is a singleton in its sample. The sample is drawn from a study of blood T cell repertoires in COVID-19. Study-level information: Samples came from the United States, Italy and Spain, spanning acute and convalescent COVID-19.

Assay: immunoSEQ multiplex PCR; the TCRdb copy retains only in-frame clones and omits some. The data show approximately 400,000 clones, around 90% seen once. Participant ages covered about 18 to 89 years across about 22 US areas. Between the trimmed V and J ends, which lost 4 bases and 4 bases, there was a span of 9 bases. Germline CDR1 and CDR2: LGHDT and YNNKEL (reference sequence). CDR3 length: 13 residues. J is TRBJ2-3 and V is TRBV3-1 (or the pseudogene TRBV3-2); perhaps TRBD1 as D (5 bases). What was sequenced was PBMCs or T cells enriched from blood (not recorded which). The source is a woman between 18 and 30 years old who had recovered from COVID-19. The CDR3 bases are TGTGCCAGCAGCCCGAACAGGCCAGATACGCAGTATTTT. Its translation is CASSPNRPDTQYF.